A single sample gave rise to the 24 T cell receptor beta chains below, sequenced in a study of cytomegalovirus exposure and HLA in healthy donors. Sequenced by immunoSEQ multiplex PCR; TCRdb stores in-frame clones only, minus some. The data hold tens of thousands of clones, with roughly 96% observed a single time. Sequencing used PBMCs. These receptor sequences come from a man aged 18 to 29 in good health and CMV-seronegative.

The rearrangement joins TRBV10-3 to TRBJ1-5, with D uncertain. Germline CDR1 ENHRY, CDR2 SYGVKD. Between the trimmed V and J ends, which lost 2 bases and 0 bases, there was a span of 8 bases. The CDR3 contains 15 residues. In nucleotides, the CDR3 is TGTGCCATCAGTGAGGGCGGTGATAGCAATCAGCCCCAGCATTTT. It is translated as CAISEGGDSNQPQHF.

The V gene is TRBV25-1, the J gene TRBJ2-7; 10 nucleotides match TRBD1. The ends lost 4 bases at V and 5 bases at J; junction bases unmatched: 5. Germline V gives CDR1 MGHDK, CDR2 SYGVNS. CDR3 length: 14 amino acids. The CDR3 region is CASSGDRGSNEQYF. The CDR3 nucleotides are TGTGCCAGCAGTGGGGACAGGGGAAGCAACGAGCAGTACTTC.

DNA for the CDR3: TGTGCCAGCAGCCAGACAGGGAATCAGCCCCAGCATTTT. Protein sequence: CASSQTGNQPQHF. The chain couples TRBV5-6 to TRBJ1-5, with 7 bases lining up with TRBD1. With V trimmed by 4 bases and J by 4 bases, 2 bases remained unmatched. The germline V gene has CDR1 SGHDT and CDR2 YYEEEE. The CDR3 consists of 13 residues.

This rearrangement joins TRBV18 to TRBJ1-5; D perhaps matches TRBD1 (5 bases). Germline assignment: CDR1 KGHSH and CDR2 LQKENI. The V end lost 6 bases, the J end lost 2 bases, and 11 bases lay between the germline ends. This CDR3 contains 14 residues. In DNA, the CDR3 is TGTGCCAGCTCCGCTGCGGGGGGCAATCAGCCCCAGCATTTT. It codes for CASSAAGGNQPQHF.

This clone showed up just once. The CDR3 is CASSLAGGPSGANVLTF. The CDR3 DNA sequence: TGTGCCAGCAGCTTAGCAGGGGGCCCCTCTGGGGCCAACGTCCTGACTTTC. The rearrangement links TRBV13 to TRBJ2-6; 8 bases map to TRBD1. The CDR3 length is 17 residues. The J segment lost 0 bases and the V segment lost 1 base, leaving 2 bases of the junction unmatched. Germline assignment: CDR1 PRHDT and CDR2 FYEKMQ (reference sequence).

This chain links TRBV6-1 with TRBJ2-1, with 7 bases lining up with TRBD2. V shed 5 bases, J shed 0 bases, and the junction held 4 bases outside the gene matches. This CDR3 has 15 residues. Germline V gene data show CDR1 as MNHNS and CDR2 as SASEGT. The CDR3 is CASSRLADSYNEQFF. CDR3 bases: TGTGCCAGCAGTAGGCTAGCGGACTCCTACAATGAGCAGTTCTTC.

The chain combines TRBV5-4 with TRBJ2-1; TRBD2 matches at 7 bases. This CDR3 region has 15 residues. In germline, CDR1 is SGHNT, CDR2 YYREEE (reference sequence). V shed 4 bases, J shed 3 bases, and the junction held 7 bases outside the gene matches. CDR3: CASSHAPSGYNEQFF. The CDR3 nucleotides are TGTGCCAGCAGCCACGCACCTAGCGGCTACAATGAGCAGTTCTTC.

The rearrangement links TRBV21-1 to TRBJ2-2; TRBD1, as called in the table, went unchecked against the DNA. TRBV21-1 has pseudogene status. The CDR3 has 18 amino acids. The CDR3 DNA reads as TGTGCCAGCAGCAAAGCCGCACAGGGGTTGGAGAACACCGGGGAGCTGTTTTTT. It translates to CASSKAAQGLENTGELFF.

This clone was found once. The CDR3 region is CASSPPGETQYF. CDR3 DNA: TGTGCCAGCTCACCACCGGGCGAGACCCAGTACTTC. The rearrangement uses TRBV18 and TRBJ2-5; no clear D gene. CDR1 is KGHSH and CDR2 is LQKENI in the germline V gene. This CDR3 is 12 amino acids long. The germline V and J ends were trimmed by 0 bases and 5 bases, with 4 bases remaining between them.

The chain recombines TRBV27 with TRBJ1-2; weak D call: TRBD1 (5 bases). The V gene lost 6 bases and the J gene lost 2 bases, with 13 bases spanning the gap. The CDR3 is made up of 14 amino acids. The germline V gene encodes CDR1 MNHEY and CDR2 SMNVEV (reference sequence). CDR3 bases: TGTGCCAGCAGGGGGCGCGGGGAGAACTATGGCTACACCTTC. It yields the protein CASRGRGENYGYTF.

The chain couples TRBV10-3 to TRBJ2-1; 7 bases are a match to TRBD2. Germline V gives CDR1 ENHRY, CDR2 SYGVKD. With V trimmed by 6 bases and J by 8 bases, 7 bases remained unmatched. The CDR3 covers 13 residues. The CDR3 coding sequence is TGTGCCATCAGCCGGGGGAGGGCAGATGAGCAGTTCTTC. Translating it yields CAISRGRADEQFF.

V is TRBV30 and J is TRBJ2-2, with D tentatively TRBD1 (5 bases). Germline V gives CDR1 GTSNPN, CDR2 SVGIG (reference sequence). The V and J ends lost 4 bases and 1 base respectively, with 10 bases between them. The CDR3 extends over 14 amino acids. In DNA form, the CDR3 reads TGTGCCTGGATGGGTGGACAGAACACCGGGGAGCTGTTTTTT. Protein product: CAWMGGQNTGELFF.

The J gene is TRBJ2-5, the V gene TRBV27; unclear D gene. CDR1 is MNHEY and CDR2 is SMNVEV in the germline V gene (reference sequence). The CDR3 is 13 amino acids. The germline V and J ends were trimmed by 2 bases and 5 bases, with 9 bases remaining between them. CDR3 amino acids: CASSLIESETQYF. The CDR3 DNA follows: TGTGCCAGCAGTTTAATAGAGTCTGAGACCCAGTACTTC.

This clone was recorded once. This rearrangement joins TRBV19 to TRBJ2-3, with a weak D call TRBD2 (6 bases). CDR3 length: 14 amino acids. In germline, CDR1 is LNHDA, CDR2 SQIVND (reference sequence). The V end lost 3 bases, the J end lost 6 bases, and 13 bases lay between the germline ends. The CDR3 is CASSISTSRDTQYF. The CDR3 bases are TGTGCCAGTAGTATCTCGACTAGTAGGGATACGCAGTATTTT.

The genes are TRBV25-1 and TRBJ1-5, with TRBD1 identical over 7 bases. This CDR3 contains 16 residues. The germline V gene encodes CDR1 MGHDK and CDR2 SYGVNS. Trimming took 3 bases from V and 0 from J; bases not matched to a gene: 5. The CDR3 DNA sequence: TGTGCCAGCAGTGACCGACAGGGAAATAGCAATCAGCCCCAGCATTTT. It encodes CASSDRQGNSNQPQHF.

The gene calls are TRBV18 and TRBJ2-7, with D perhaps TRBD2 (5 bases). The CDR3 runs 11 residues. Trimming removed 6 bases at V and 7 bases at J, with 10 bases between. Germline V CDR1 and CDR2: KGHSH, LQKENI. CDR3 sequence: CASSKREEQYF. The CDR3, as DNA: TGTGCCAGCTCCAAAAGGGAGGAGCAGTACTTC.

The chain is built from TRBV18 and TRBJ2-5; D may be TRBD1 (6 bases). V lost 0 bases, J lost 5 bases, and 10 bases lay in between. Per the germline V gene, CDR1 is KGHSH and CDR2 is LQKENI. The CDR3 is made up of 14 amino acids. CDR3 sequence reads: CASSPPGAVETQYF. In nucleotides, the CDR3 is TGTGCCAGCTCACCACCGGGGGCGGTGGAGACCCAGTACTTC.

The rearrangement joins TRBV4-3 to TRBJ2-1; D possibly corresponds to TRBD2 (5 bases). Germline CDR1 is LGHNA and CDR2 is YSLEER. CDR3 size: 17 residues. Trimming shortened V by 0 bases and J by 5 bases, and 17 bases separated the two germline ends. The CDR3 DNA reads TGCGCCAGCAGCCAAGATCGGCAGGTCCTCGGGGACAATGAGCAGTTCTTC. This sequence encodes CASSQDRQVLGDNEQFF.

The genes are TRBV10-3 and TRBJ1-1; D not certain. V lost 0 bases, J lost 1 base, and 9 bases lay in between. Germline lookup yields CDR1 ENHRY and CDR2 SYGVKD. The CDR3 has 15 residues. The CDR3 reads CAISESQFTNTEAFF. The CDR3 DNA reads TGTGCCATCAGTGAGTCTCAGTTCACGAACACTGAAGCTTTCTTT.

The chain links TRBV10-3 to TRBJ1-5, with D hard to call. The CDR3 length is 12 residues. The germline V and J ends were trimmed by 10 bases and 4 bases, with 11 bases remaining between them. The germline gives CDR1 ENHRY, CDR2 SYGVKD. The CDR3 DNA sequence: TGTGCCAACACGAGAGGGAATCAGCCCCAGCATTTT. The encoded protein is CANTRGNQPQHF.

This clone appeared a single time. The rearrangement joins TRBV18 to TRBJ1-4; 7 bases agree with TRBD1. Looked up from germline, CDR1 is KGHSH and CDR2 is LQKENI. Losses at the gene ends were 4 bases for V and 7 bases for J; bases not matched to a gene: 3. The CDR3 has 13 amino acids. CDR3 in amino acids: CASSRGGTEKLFF. The CDR3 bases are TGTGCCAGCTCACGAGGGGGCACTGAAAAACTGTTTTTT.

The chain joins TRBV19 to TRBJ1-5, with 7 bases matching TRBD1. The CDR3 extends over 16 amino acids. Germline V lookup: CDR1 LNHDA, CDR2 SQIVND (reference sequence). V lost 6 bases, J lost 7 bases, and 15 bases stayed unmatched. Written as DNA, the CDR3 is TGTGCCAGTAGGCATATCCAGGGACAGCTGGGACAGCCCCAGCATTTT. Residues: CASRHIQGQLGQPQHF.

CDR3 DNA: TGTGCCAGCAGCGCCACAGGGAGAGGCAATCAGCCCCAGCATTTT. Its translation: CASSATGRGNQPQHF. The chain links TRBV9 to TRBJ1-5; possible D gene TRBD1, 6 bases. The germline CDR1 and CDR2 sequences are SGDLS and YYNGEE. With 3 bases removed from V and 2 bases from J, the gap between germline ends came to 12 bases. This CDR3 comprises 15 residues.

In its sample, this clone was seen once. The V call is TRBV2, the J call TRBJ1-5; D perhaps matches TRBD1 (5 bases). The CDR3 is 12 amino acids. From germline, CDR1 is SNHLY and CDR2 FYNNEI. V dropped 6 bases and J dropped 4 bases, with 7 bases sitting between them. CDR3 coding DNA: TGTGCCAGCAGAAAGGGGAATCAGCCCCAGCATTTT. Its translation: CASRKGNQPQHF.